What follows is one TCR beta chain and its context. This clonotype was counted many times. Its antigen remains unidentified. Base qualities are not provided; no much larger clone lies one nucleotide away. The germline V gene (reference sequence) provides CDR1 LNHDA and CDR2 SQIVND. V gives up 5 bases and J gives up 6 bases, and the segment between their germline ends measures 10 bases. The CDR3 holds 13 amino acids from the cysteine to the phenylalanine. The kept DNA is CDR3 alone, 39 bases in frame from the first base. The source of the sample is a study of Graves' ophthalmopathy and Graves' hyperthyroidism (dated by TCRdb to the late 2010s). Background for the entire study: Hyperthyroidism was defined as stable when no progression to ophthalmopathy occurred within 18 months of follow-up. Following sampling, methimazole starting at 30 mg daily was administered to hyperthyroidism patients, and high-dose intravenous methylprednisolone was administered to ophthalmopathy patients. To explore V-J signatures distinguishing ophthalmopathy from hyperthyroidism, a discovery set of about a hundred patients (around 42 ophthalmopathy, roughly 55 stable hyperthyroidism) was enrolled. The study used TCR beta repertoire signatures to distinguish Graves' ophthalmopathy from Graves' hyperthyroidism and to predict progression to ophthalmopathy. The independent validation cohort included around 19 hyperthyroidism patients plus 17 patients who later progressed from hyperthyroidism to ophthalmopathy. T-cell repertoires of thyroid tissue and blood were compared in 5 or 6 hyperthyroidism patients. In total, 135 blood samples were TCR-sequenced: fewer than 50 ophthalmopathy, some 80 hyperthyroidism and about 17 hyperthyroidism-to-ophthalmopathy patients.

Hyperthyroidism patients were newly diagnosed, were aged 18 to 65 years, and had a disease duration under 2 months. Patients with other autoimmune diseases, uncontrolled infections, pregnancy or lactation were excluded. Diagnosis relied on clinical symptoms, serum thyroxine, TRAb, thyroid ultrasound and orbital computed tomography. Total RNA was extracted using Trizol reagent, and RNA quality was checked on an Agilent 2100 Bioanalyzer. Results the study describes overall, beyond this receptor: In validation, the model predicted ophthalmopathy progression with over 60% sensitivity and 72.22% specificity; 12 predicted patients were CT-confirmed with GO in a median of approximately 6.2 months. Sample size was not predetermined statistically, and investigators were not blinded to group allocation. In cross-validation, the 13-signature model distinguished ophthalmopathy from stable hyperthyroidism with about 90% sensitivity and around 81% specificity, and in the test set the corresponding values were approximately 79% and 70%. Most of the expanded thyroid clonotypes with a frequency above 0.001 were also detected in blood, and it was suggested that the thyroid immune response may be reflected by blood repertoires.

TCR beta CDR3 regions were amplified from RNA transcripts for repertoire sequencing. The first round was an RT-PCR using HTBI primers with the Qiagen OneStep RT-PCR kit, and this first round was followed by a second-round multiplex PCR, then size selection and purification. Sequencing of the libraries was carried out on an Illumina HiSeq2000 in paired-end mode with 100 bp reads. The study's own analysis went as follows. SOAPnuke was used to process the reads, throwing out any read that had adapters, had uncalled bases, had a mean Phred below 15, or lacked an exact constant-primer or identifier match. High-quality paired reads were merged with COPE v1.2.5. Clonotypes were defined as unique nucleotide sequences and were aligned to IMGT TRB V, D and J references using MiTCR v1.1. The analysis was limited to V-J combinations with a frequency above 0.0001, which together covered just over 98% of the repertoires. For each V-J combination, a TCR clonal expansion and chaos score was defined as the ratio of F50 clonal expansion to chaos observed in the TCRdist matrix. Welch's t-statistics and random forest were used to reduce features to about a dozen V-J combinations, which were fed into a naive Bayes classifier. Thyroid-blood repertoire similarity was quantified with the Morisita-Horn index. In TCRdb, the public reads were trimmed at Q25 with fastp and aligned with MiXCR, with productive beta chains retained. CDR3 protein duplicates are merged, each entry listing the most common genes and DNA. The V and J calls, along with clone size, are taken from TCRdb and not from the paper's own processing. This sample has over a million distinct CDR3 sequences in its table, and around a third of those were observed once. The ten biggest clones cover 11% of the sample.

The receptor was isolated from an adult man with Graves' hyperthyroidism. The sequenced material came from peripheral blood or thyroid tissue (not recorded which). The V and J genes are TRBV19 and TRBJ2-2; there is no confident call for the D gene. The base sequence is TGTGCCAGTAGTCCTTGGAATTCCGGGGAGCTGTTTTTT. It translates to CASSPWNSGELFF.